A single sample gave rise to the 24 T cell receptor beta chains below, sequenced in a study of T cell responses to AZD1222 COVID-19 vaccine. The table came from immunoSEQ multiplex PCR; TCRdb's copy has only in-frame clones and leaves some out. The sample includes about 130,000 clones, around 87% of them seen just once. Sequenced here: peripheral blood, sampled on day 0 of AZD1222 vaccination. The origin of the receptors is an adult in good health.

This chain uses TRBV10-3 with TRBJ1-2; D call uncertain. This CDR3 has 12 amino acids. V lost 6 bases and J lost 4, with 9 bases in between. Germline V gene lookup returns CDR1 ENHRY and CDR2 SYGVKD. The CDR3 here is CAISSGSYGYTF. CDR3 nucleotide sequence: TGTGCCATCAGCTCAGGAAGCTATGGCTACACCTTC.

V usage is TRBV14 and J usage is TRBJ2-5; 7 bases line up with TRBD2. CDR1 is SGHDN and CDR2 is FVKESK in the germline V gene. The length of the CDR3 is 13 residues. J gave up 4 bases and V 1 base, and 0 bases lay outside the gene matches. The CDR3, as DNA: TGTGCCAGCAGCCAAGGGGGGGGAGAGACCCAGTACTTC. Translation gives CASSQGGGETQYF.

V gene TRBV29-1 combines with J gene TRBJ2-1; D gene uncertain. Trimming removed 4 bases from V and 9 bases from J, with 16 bases in between. Germline CDR1 and CDR2: SQVTM and ANQGSEA. This CDR3 has 13 residues. CDR3 nucleotide sequence: TGCAGCGTTGTAATGACGGGCGGTAGTGAGCAGTTCTTC. This sequence encodes CSVVMTGGSEQFF.

This sequence joins TRBV4-3 and TRBJ2-7, with 9 positions matching TRBD1. This CDR3 has 16 residues. The V gene end was trimmed by 3 bases and the J gene end by 0 bases; junction bases not matched to a gene: 6. Per the germline V gene, CDR1 is LGHNA and CDR2 is YSLEER. CDR3: CASSQELTGGSYEQYF. CDR3 sequence (DNA): TGCGCCAGCAGCCAGGAACTGACAGGGGGCTCCTACGAGCAGTACTTC.

The rearrangement uses TRBV6-5 and TRBJ2-1; D may be TRBD2 (5 bases). The V end lost 8 bases, the J end lost 0 bases, and 14 bases lay between the germline ends. The length of the CDR3 is 15 residues. Germline V gene sequence: CDR1 MNHEY, CDR2 SVGAGI. The chain's CDR3 is CASLRGRVSYNEQFF. CDR3 DNA: TGTGCCAGCCTGCGAGGGCGGGTCTCCTACAATGAGCAGTTCTTC.

The V and J genes are TRBV7-8 and TRBJ2-7; 7 bases fit TRBD1. CDR3 length: 14 residues. V shed 1 base, J shed 3 bases, and the junction held 3 bases outside the gene matches. Germline CDR1 SGHVS, CDR2 FQNEAQ. The CDR3 here is CASSLGDSLYEQYF. CDR3 bases: TGTGCCAGCAGCTTAGGGGACAGCCTCTACGAGCAGTACTTC. Supplemented by reference TRBV7-8 and TRBJ2-7, the full variable domain reads GAGVSQSPRYKVAKRGQDVALRCDPISGHVSLFWYQQALGQGPEFLTYFQNEAQLDKSGLPSDRFFAERPEGSVSTLKIQRTQQEDSAVYLCASSLGDSLYEQYFGPGTRLTVT.

The genes are TRBV5-1 and TRBJ2-3; no clear D. Germline V gives CDR1 SGHRS, CDR2 YFSETQ. This CDR3 contains 12 residues. Trimming left V 0 bases short and J 3 bases short, with 2 bases between. The CDR3 DNA sequence: TGCGCCAGCAGCTTGGAAACAGATACGCAGTATTTT. Protein sequence: CASSLETDTQYF.

The chain couples TRBV12-1 to TRBJ1-1. TRBV12-1 is noted as a pseudogene. The CDR3 consists of 15 residues. CDR3 protein: CASRSSPRDRTEAFF. The DNA of the CDR3 is TGTGCCAGCAGATCCTCCCCCAGGGACCGAACTGAAGCTTTCTTT.

V usage is TRBV4-2 and J usage is TRBJ2-7; unclear D gene. Germline V CDR1 and CDR2: LGHNA, YNFKEQ. The CDR3 has 13 amino acids. Between the trimmed V and J ends, which lost 0 bases and 6 bases, there was a span of 9 bases. The CDR3 coding sequence is TGTGCCAGCAGCCAAGAGGGAAGGACCGAGCAGTACTTC. Protein: CASSQEGRTEQYF.

This CDR3 is CASSRTGLAGFTDTQYF. As DNA, the CDR3 is TGCGCCAGCAGCAGAACGGGACTAGCGGGGTTCACAGATACGCAGTATTTT. This chain links TRBV5-1 with TRBJ2-3; TRBD2 matches at 13 bases. Germline loops: CDR1 SGHRS, CDR2 YFSETQ. V lost 4 bases and J lost 2; bases outside the gene matches: 7. This CDR3 comprises 17 residues.

The rearrangement uses TRBV10-3 and TRBJ1-1, with D perhaps matching TRBD1 (5 bases). Germline CDR1 reads ENHRY; CDR2 reads SYGVKD. The CDR3 covers 14 residues. The V end lost 4 bases, the J end lost 3 bases, and 12 bases lay between the germline ends. CDR3 amino acids: CAISVGTDYTEAFF. The CDR3 DNA sequence: TGTGCCATCAGTGTTGGGACCGATTACACTGAAGCTTTCTTT.

This chain uses TRBV7-9 with TRBJ2-7; D is unclear. CDR3 length: 15 residues. The V end was cut by 4 bases, the J end by 0 bases, with 13 bases between. Germline lookup yields CDR1 SEHNR and CDR2 FQNEAQ (reference sequence). CDR3 region: CASSSTLGDSYEQYF. Written as DNA, the CDR3 is TGTGCCAGCAGCTCCACCTTAGGCGACTCCTACGAGCAGTACTTC.

The V and J genes are TRBV29-1 and TRBJ2-1; 10 nucleotides line up with TRBD2. The junction had 14 bases not matched to a gene; V was cut back by 6 bases and J by 9 bases. Looked up from germline, CDR1 is SQVTM and CDR2 is ANQGSEA. This CDR3 contains 15 residues. This CDR3 is CSVLVGVAGGAEQFF. In DNA form, the CDR3 reads TGCAGCGTCCTAGTCGGGGTAGCGGGAGGTGCTGAGCAGTTCTTC.

This chain uses TRBV5-4 with TRBJ1-5; tentative D call: TRBD1 (5 bases). Trimming removed 4 bases from V and 5 bases from J, with 13 bases in between. Germline CDR1 SGHNT, CDR2 YYREEE (reference sequence). CDR3 size: 14 residues. The CDR3, as DNA: TGTGCCAGCAGCGGGGACCCTCGGGATCAGCCCCAGCATTTT. Encoded protein: CASSGDPRDQPQHF.

This chain links TRBV19 with TRBJ1-1, with D possibly matching TRBD1 (6 bases). The CDR3 is 15 residues long. In germline, CDR1 is LNHDA, CDR2 SQIVND (reference sequence). V lost 3 bases, J lost 5 bases, and 16 bases lay in between. This chain's CDR3 is CASSIGRTVGTEAFF. The CDR3 region has the DNA TGTGCCAGTAGTATCGGGAGGACAGTAGGGACTGAAGCTTTCTTT. The entire variable domain, with the rest obtained from reference TRBV19 and TRBJ1-1, is as follows: DGGITQSPKYLFRKEGQNVTLSCEQNLNHDAMYWYRQDPGQGLRLIYYSQIVNDFQKGDIAEGYSVSREKKESFPLTVTSAQKNPTAFYLCASSIGRTVGTEAFFGQGTRLTVV.

The chain carries TRBV6-5 and TRBJ2-7; 8 nucleotides match TRBD2. The germline V gene has CDR1 MNHEY and CDR2 SVGAGI. The CDR3 is 15 residues long. J was trimmed by 5 bases and V by 0 bases; bases with no gene match: 6. CDR3 DNA sequence: TGTGCCAGCAGTTACTCCGGGAGGGTGATCGACGAGCAGTACTTC. The encoded protein is CASSYSGRVIDEQYF.

This clone has a single count. Distinct nucleotide sequences in the sample also encode this CDR3. The V gene is TRBV6-5, the J gene TRBJ1-1; D gene ambiguous. The CDR3 sequence is 12 residues long. Between the trimmed V and J ends, which lost 6 bases and 0 bases, there was a span of 5 bases. Germline lookup yields CDR1 MNHEY and CDR2 SVGAGI. CDR3 sequence: CASSRMNTEAFF. The CDR3 nucleotides are TGTGCCAGCAGCCGTATGAACACTGAAGCTTTCTTT.

The table lists this clone with a count of one. This chain uses TRBV7-3 with TRBJ2-1; D unresolved. V lost 0 bases to trimming and J lost 10 bases, with 10 bases between them. Per the germline V gene, CDR1 is SGHTA and CDR2 is FQGTGA. CDR3 size: 13 residues. CDR3 region: CASSLTSDGEQFF. In DNA form, the CDR3 reads TGTGCCAGCAGCTTAACGTCAGATGGCGAGCAGTTCTTC.

V gene TRBV5-1 combines with J gene TRBJ1-1, with a possible D match to TRBD1 (6 bases). Germline values: CDR1 SGHRS, CDR2 YFSETQ. The CDR3 spans 14 residues. V lost 0 bases to trimming and J lost 5 bases, with 11 bases between them. The CDR3 DNA sequence: TGCGCCAGCAGCTTGGAGGCAGGGGTGACTGAAGCTTTCTTT. As protein: CASSLEAGVTEAFF.

The chain links TRBV14 to TRBJ2-7; maybe TRBD1 (5 bases). CDR1 and CDR2 from the germline V gene are SGHDN and FVKESK. The V gene lost 0 bases and the J gene lost 2 bases, with 17 bases spanning the gap. The CDR3 has 17 residues. CDR3 nucleotide sequence: TGTGCCAGCAGCCAAGATCTTAGGGGCCTTACTGCCTACGAGCAGTACTTC. It yields the protein CASSQDLRGLTAYEQYF.

This rearrangement joins TRBV7-2 to TRBJ2-7, with 11 bases matching TRBD1. The germline gives CDR1 SGHTA, CDR2 FQGNSA. The length of the CDR3 is 15 residues. With 5 bases clipped from V and 2 bases from J, the junction kept 5 bases outside the gene matches. CDR3 in amino acids: CASSQRTGGPYEQYF. The CDR3 nucleotides are TGTGCCAGCAGCCAACGGACAGGGGGCCCCTACGAGCAGTACTTC.

CDR3 in amino acids: CASSQANNSPLHF. In nucleotides, the CDR3 is TGTGCCAGCAGCCAAGCGAATAATTCACCCCTCCACTTT. V gene TRBV3-1 (or the pseudogene TRBV3-2) combines with J gene TRBJ1-6; D gene unclear. V was cut by 1 base and J by 5 bases, with 3 bases left in between. The germline CDR1 and CDR2 sequences are LGHDT and YNNKEL (reference sequence). The CDR3 length is 13 residues.

This chain links TRBV7-8 with TRBJ1-2; 9 nucleotides agree with TRBD1. Losses at the gene ends were 2 bases for V and 4 bases for J; bases not matched to a gene: 17. The CDR3 length is 19 residues. Germline V CDR1 and CDR2: SGHVS, FQNEAQ. In DNA form, the CDR3 reads TGTGCCAGCAGCTTAAGCCCTACAGATACAGGGGGCCTTACCTATGGCTACACCTTC. Protein: CASSLSPTDTGGLTYGYTF.

The chain combines TRBV6-5 with TRBJ2-7, with 8 nucleotides matching TRBD1. V was pared by 0 bases and J by 0 bases, with 4 bases of the junction left unmatched. Germline loops: CDR1 MNHEY, CDR2 SVGAGI. The CDR3 consists of 16 residues. CDR3 protein: CASSYSRGTGSYEQYF. In DNA, the CDR3 is TGTGCCAGCAGTTACTCGCGTGGGACAGGCTCCTACGAGCAGTACTTC.